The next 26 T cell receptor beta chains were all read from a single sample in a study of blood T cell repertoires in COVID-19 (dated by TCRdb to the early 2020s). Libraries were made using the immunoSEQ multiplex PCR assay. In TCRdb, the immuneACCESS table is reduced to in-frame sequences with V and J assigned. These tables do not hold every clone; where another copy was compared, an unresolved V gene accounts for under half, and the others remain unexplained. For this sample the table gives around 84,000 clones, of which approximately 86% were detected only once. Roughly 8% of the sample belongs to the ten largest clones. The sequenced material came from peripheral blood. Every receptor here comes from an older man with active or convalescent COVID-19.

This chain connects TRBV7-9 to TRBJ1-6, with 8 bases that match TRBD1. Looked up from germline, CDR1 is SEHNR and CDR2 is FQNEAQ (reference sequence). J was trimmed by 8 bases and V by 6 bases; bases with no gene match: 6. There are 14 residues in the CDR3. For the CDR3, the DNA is TGTGCCAGCAGTCTACAGGGGGACCATTCACCCCTCCACTTT. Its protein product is CASSLQGDHSPLHF.

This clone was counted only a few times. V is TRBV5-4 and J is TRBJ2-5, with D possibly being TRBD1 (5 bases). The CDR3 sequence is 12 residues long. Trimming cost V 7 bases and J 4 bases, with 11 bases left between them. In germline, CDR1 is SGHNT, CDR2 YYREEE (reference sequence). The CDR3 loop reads CASGALRETQYF. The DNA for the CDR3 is TGTGCCAGCGGGGCCTTGAGAGAGACCCAGTACTTC.

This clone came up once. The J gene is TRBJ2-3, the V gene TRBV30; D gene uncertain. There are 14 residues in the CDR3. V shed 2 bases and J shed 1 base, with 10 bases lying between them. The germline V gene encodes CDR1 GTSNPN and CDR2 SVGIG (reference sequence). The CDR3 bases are TGTGCCTGGAGTTTTATTCTCGGCACAGATACGCAGTATTTT. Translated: CAWSFILGTDTQYF. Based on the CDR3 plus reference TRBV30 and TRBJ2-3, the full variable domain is SQTIHQWPATLVQPVGSPLSLECTVEGTSNPNLYWYRQAAGRGLQLLFYSVGIGQISSEVPQNLSASRPQDRQFILSSKKLLLSDSGFYLCAWSFILGTDTQYFGPGTRLTVL.

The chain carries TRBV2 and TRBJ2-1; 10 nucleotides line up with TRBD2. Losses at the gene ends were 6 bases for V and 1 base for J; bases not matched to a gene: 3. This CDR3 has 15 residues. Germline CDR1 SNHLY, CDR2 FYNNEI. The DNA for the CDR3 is TGTGCCAGCAGCCTACTAGCGGGATCCTACAATGAGCAGTTCTTC. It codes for CASSLLAGSYNEQFF.

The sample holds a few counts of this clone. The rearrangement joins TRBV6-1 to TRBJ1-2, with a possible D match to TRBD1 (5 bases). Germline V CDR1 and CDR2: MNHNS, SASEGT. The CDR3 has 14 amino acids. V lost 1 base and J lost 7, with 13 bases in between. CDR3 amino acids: CASSEELGAFGYTF. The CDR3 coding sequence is TGTGCCAGCAGTGAAGAATTAGGGGCGTTTGGCTACACCTTC.

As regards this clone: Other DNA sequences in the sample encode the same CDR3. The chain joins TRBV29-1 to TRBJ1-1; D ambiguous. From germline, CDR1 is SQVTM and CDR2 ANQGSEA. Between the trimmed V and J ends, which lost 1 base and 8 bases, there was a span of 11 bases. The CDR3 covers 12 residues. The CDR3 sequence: CSVEVGSTEAFF. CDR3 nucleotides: TGCAGCGTTGAAGTCGGGTCCACCGAAGCTTTCTTT. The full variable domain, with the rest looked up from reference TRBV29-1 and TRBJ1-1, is SAVISQKPSRDICQRGTSLTIQCQVDSQVTMMFWYRQQPGQSLTLIATANQGSEATYESGFVIDKFPISRPNLTFSTLTVSNMSPEDSSIYLCSVEVGSTEAFFGQGTRLTVV.

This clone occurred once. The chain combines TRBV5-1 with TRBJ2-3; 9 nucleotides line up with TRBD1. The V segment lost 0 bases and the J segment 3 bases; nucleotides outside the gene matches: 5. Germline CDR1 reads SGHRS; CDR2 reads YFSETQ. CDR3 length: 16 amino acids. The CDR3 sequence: CASSLDRGPETDTQYF. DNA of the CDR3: TGCGCCAGCAGCTTGGACAGGGGGCCGGAGACAGATACGCAGTATTTT.

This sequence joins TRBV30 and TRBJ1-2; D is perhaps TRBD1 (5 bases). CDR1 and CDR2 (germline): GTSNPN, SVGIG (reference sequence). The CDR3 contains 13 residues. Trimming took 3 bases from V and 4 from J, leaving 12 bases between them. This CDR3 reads CAWREGYPYGYTF. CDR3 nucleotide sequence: TGTGCCTGGAGGGAGGGGTACCCCTATGGCTACACCTTC.

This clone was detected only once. CDR3 sequence reads: CASSIMAGGFSNYGYTF. CDR3 coding DNA: TGTGCCAGTAGTATAATGGCAGGGGGCTTCTCTAACTATGGCTACACCTTC. V is TRBV19 and J is TRBJ1-2; TRBD1 matches 8 bases. This CDR3 has 17 residues. Germline trimming cut 2 bases from V and 0 bases from J; bases unmatched to any gene: 8. CDR1 LNHDA and CDR2 SQIVND come from the germline V gene (reference sequence).

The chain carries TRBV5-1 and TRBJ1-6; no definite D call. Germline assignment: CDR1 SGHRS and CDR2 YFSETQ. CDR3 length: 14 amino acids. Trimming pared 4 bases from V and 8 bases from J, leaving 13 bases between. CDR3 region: CASSHGDSDSPLHF. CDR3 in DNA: TGCGCCAGCAGCCACGGCGACTCGGATTCACCCCTCCACTTT.

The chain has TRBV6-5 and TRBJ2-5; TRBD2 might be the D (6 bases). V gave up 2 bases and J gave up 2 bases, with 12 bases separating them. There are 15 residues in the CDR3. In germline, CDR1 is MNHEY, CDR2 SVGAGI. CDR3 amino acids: CASSYGGRGQETQYF. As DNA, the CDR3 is TGTGCCAGCAGTTACGGGGGGAGAGGGCAAGAGACCCAGTACTTC.

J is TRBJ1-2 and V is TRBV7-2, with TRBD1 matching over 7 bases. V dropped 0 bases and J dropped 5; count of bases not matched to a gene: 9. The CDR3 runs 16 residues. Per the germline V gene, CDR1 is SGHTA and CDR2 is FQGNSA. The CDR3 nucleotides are TGTGCCAGCAGCTTAGCAGGGGGCGCGGGTGGGTATGGCTACACCTTC. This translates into CASSLAGGAGGYGYTF.

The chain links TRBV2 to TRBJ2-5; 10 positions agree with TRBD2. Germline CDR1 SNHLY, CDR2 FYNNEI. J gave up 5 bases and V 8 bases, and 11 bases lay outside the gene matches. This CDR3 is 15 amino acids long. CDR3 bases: TGTGCCAGCCTTCGAGTAGCGGGGGGCAGGGAGACCCAGTACTTC. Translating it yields CASLRVAGGRETQYF.

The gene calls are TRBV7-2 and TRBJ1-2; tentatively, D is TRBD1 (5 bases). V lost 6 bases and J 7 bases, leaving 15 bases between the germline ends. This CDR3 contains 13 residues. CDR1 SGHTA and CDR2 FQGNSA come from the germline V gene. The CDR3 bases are TGTGCCAGCAGTTCCCCAGGGATATCTGGCTACACCTTC. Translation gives CASSSPGISGYTF.

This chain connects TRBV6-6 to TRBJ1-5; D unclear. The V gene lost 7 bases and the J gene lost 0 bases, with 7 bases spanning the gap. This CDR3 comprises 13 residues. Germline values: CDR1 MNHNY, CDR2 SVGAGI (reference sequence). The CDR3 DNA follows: TGTGCCAGCACCTTGTCTAGCAATCAGCCCCAGCATTTT. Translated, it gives CASTLSSNQPQHF.

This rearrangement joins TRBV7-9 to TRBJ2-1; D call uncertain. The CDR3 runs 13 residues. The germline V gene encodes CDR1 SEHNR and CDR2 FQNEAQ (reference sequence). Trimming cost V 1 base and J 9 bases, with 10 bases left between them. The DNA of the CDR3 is TGTGCCAGCAGCTTAGTCGAGTATGCTGAGCAGTTCTTC. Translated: CASSLVEYAEQFF.

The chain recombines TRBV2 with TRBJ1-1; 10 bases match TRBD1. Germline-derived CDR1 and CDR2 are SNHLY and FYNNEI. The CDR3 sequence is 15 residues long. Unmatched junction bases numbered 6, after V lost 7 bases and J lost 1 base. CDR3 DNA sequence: TGTGCCAGCAACGACCGGGACAGGGGGAACACTGAAGCTTTCTTT. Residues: CASNDRDRGNTEAFF. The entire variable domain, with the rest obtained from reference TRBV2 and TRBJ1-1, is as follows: EPEVTQTPSHQVTQMGQEVILRCVPISNHLYFYWYRQILGQKVEFLVSFYNNEISEKSEIFDDQFSVERPDGSNFTLKIRSTKLEDSAMYFCASNDRDRGNTEAFFGQGTRLTVV.

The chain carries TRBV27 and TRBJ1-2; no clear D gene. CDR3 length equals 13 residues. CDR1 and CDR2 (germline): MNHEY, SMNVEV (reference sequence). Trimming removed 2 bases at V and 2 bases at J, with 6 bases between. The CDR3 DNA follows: TGTGCCAGCAGTTTACCGGGAAACTATGGCTACACCTTC. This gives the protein CASSLPGNYGYTF.

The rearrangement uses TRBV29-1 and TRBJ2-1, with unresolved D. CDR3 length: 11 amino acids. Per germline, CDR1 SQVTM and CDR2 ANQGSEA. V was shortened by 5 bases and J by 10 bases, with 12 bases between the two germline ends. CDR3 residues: CSVTQTLEQFF. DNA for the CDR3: TGCAGCGTTACACAGACCCTCGAGCAGTTCTTC.

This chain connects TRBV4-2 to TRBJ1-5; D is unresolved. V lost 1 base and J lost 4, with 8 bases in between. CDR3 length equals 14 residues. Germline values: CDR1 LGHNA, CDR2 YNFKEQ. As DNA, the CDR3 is TGTGCCAGCAGCCAAGTCCAGGTAAATCAGCCCCAGCATTTT. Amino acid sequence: CASSQVQVNQPQHF.

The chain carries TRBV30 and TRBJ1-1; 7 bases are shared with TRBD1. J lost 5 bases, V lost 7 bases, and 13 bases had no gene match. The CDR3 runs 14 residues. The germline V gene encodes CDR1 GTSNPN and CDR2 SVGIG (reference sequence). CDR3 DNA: TGTGCCTTTAACAGGGGAACCGGAAAAACTGAAGCTTTCTTT. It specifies CAFNRGTGKTEAFF.

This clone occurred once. As DNA, the CDR3 is TGTGCCAGCAGCTGGAAAAGCCTAGGAACAGATACGCAGTATTTT. This translates into CASSWKSLGTDTQYF. This chain joins TRBV7-9 and TRBJ2-3, with D hard to call. V lost 4 bases to trimming and J lost 3 bases, with 14 bases between them. The CDR3 extends over 15 amino acids. CDR1 is SEHNR and CDR2 is FQNEAQ in the germline V gene (reference sequence).

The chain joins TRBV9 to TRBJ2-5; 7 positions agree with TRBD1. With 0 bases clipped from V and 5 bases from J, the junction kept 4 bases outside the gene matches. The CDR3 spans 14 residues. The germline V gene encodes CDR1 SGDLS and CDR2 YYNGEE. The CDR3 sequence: CASSVDDREETQYF. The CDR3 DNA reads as TGTGCCAGCAGCGTAGACGACAGGGAGGAGACCCAGTACTTC.

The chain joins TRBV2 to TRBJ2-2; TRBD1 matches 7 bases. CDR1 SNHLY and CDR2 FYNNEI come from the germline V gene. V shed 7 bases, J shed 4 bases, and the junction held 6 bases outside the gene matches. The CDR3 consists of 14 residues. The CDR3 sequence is CASTDRAGTGELFF. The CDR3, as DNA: TGTGCCAGCACAGACAGGGCCGGCACCGGGGAGCTGTTTTTT. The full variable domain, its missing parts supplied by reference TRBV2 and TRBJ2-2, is EPEVTQTPSHQVTQMGQEVILRCVPISNHLYFYWYRQILGQKVEFLVSFYNNEISEKSEIFDDQFSVERPDGSNFTLKIRSTKLEDSAMYFCASTDRAGTGELFFGEGSRLTVL.

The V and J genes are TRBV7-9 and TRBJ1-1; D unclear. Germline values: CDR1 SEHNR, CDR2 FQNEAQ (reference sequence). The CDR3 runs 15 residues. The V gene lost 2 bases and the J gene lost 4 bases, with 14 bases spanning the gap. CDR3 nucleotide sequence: TGTGCCAGCAGCTTACGAGGGAGTGAGGGCACTGAAGCTTTCTTT. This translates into CASSLRGSEGTEAFF.

CDR3 protein: CATRATGRTDTQYF. Written as DNA, the CDR3 is TGTGCCACCCGAGCCACAGGGCGCACAGATACGCAGTATTTT. The rearrangement uses TRBV5-8 and TRBJ2-3; D is possibly TRBD1 (6 bases). This CDR3 is 14 amino acids long. Trimming cost V 9 bases and J 1 base, with 15 bases left between them. CDR1 and CDR2 from the germline V gene are SGHTS and YDEGEE.